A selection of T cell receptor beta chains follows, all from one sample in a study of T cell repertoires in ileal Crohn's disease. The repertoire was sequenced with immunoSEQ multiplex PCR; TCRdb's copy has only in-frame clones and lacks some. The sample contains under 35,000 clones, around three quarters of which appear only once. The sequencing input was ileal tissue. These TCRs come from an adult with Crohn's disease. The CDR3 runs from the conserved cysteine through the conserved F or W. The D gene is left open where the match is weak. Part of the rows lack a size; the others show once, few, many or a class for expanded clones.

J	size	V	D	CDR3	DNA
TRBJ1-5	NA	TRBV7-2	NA	CASSSRTDQPQHF	TGTGCCAGCAGCTCCCGGACAGATCAGCCCCAGCATTTT
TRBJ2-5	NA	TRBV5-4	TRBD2	CASSFPSGRDQETQYF	TGTGCCAGCAGCTTCCCTAGCGGGAGAGACCAAGAGACCCAGTACTTC
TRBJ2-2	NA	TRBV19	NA	CASSITPGDNTGELFF	TGTGCCAGTAGTATAACCCCAGGGGATAACACCGGGGAGCTGTTTTTT
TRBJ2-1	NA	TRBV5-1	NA	CASSSLVGDNNEQFF	TGCGCCAGCAGCTCCTTAGTGGGGGACAATAATGAGCAGTTCTTC
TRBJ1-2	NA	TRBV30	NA	CAWSQGGYGYTF	TGTGCCTGGAGCCAGGGCGGCTATGGCTACACCTTC
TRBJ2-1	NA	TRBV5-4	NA	CASSFETRYNEQFF	TGTGCCAGCAGCTTCGAAACCAGGTACAATGAGCAGTTCTTC
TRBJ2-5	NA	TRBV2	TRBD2	CASSSPGTSGQETQYF	TGTGCCAGCAGTTCTCCCGGGACTAGCGGCCAAGAGACCCAGTACTTC
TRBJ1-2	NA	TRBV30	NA	CAWSVIGGRENYGYTF	TGTGCCTGGAGTGTAATTGGAGGTCGGGAGAACTATGGCTACACCTTC
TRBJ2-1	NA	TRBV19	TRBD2	CASSGLAAGNEQFF	TGTGCCTCCTCCGGACTAGCGGCGGGAAATGAGCAGTTCTTC
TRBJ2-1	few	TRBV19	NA	CASSMETIGNEQFF	TGTGCCAGTAGTATGGAGACTATAGGCAATGAGCAGTTCTTC
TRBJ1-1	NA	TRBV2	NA	CASTGRTKNTEAFF	TGTGCCAGCACAGGCAGGACAAAGAACACTGAAGCTTTCTTT
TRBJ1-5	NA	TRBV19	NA	CASSAGRHSNQPQHF	TGTGCCAGTAGTGCAGGGCGCCATAGCAATCAGCCCCAGCATTTT
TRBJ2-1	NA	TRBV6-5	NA	CASISDSTNEQFF	TGTGCCAGCATTTCCGACAGTACAAACGAGCAGTTCTTC
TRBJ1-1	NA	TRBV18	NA	CASSPEVVNTEAFF	TGTGCCAGCTCACCTGAGGTGGTGAACACTGAAGCTTTCTTT
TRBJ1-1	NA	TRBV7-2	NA	CASSYRSGTEAFF	TGTGCCAGCAGCTACCGGAGCGGCACTGAAGCTTTCTTT
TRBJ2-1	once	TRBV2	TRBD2	CASSAGLAGVKNEQFF	TGTGCCAGCAGTGCAGGACTAGCGGGAGTTAAGAATGAGCAGTTCTTC
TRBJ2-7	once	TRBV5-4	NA	CASSDRQGADYEQYF	TGTGCCAGCAGCGACCGACAGGGAGCGGACTACGAGCAGTATTTC
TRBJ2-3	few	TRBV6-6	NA	CASSPFGQGFTDTQYF	TGTGCCAGCAGTCCGTTTGGTCAGGGATTCACAGATACGCAGTATTTT
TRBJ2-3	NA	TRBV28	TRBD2	CASSLATTPGRAEQYF	TGTGCCAGCAGTTTGGCGACCACACCGGGGAGGGCCGAACAGTATTTT
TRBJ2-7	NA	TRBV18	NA	CASSPTTRYYEQYF	TGTGCCAGCTCACCAACGACTCGGTACTACGAGCAGTACTTC
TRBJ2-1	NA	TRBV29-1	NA	CSVVGSQGDEQFF	TGCAGCGTCGTCGGATCCCAGGGCGATGAGCAGTTCTTC
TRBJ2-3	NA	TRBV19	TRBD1	CASSPGQASSTDTQYF	TGTGCCAGTAGTCCTGGACAGGCCTCTAGCACAGATACGCAGTATTTT
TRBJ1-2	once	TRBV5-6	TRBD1	CASSPDRGRLLYGYTF	TGTGCCAGCAGTCCGGACAGGGGGCGCCTTCTCTATGGCTACACCTTC
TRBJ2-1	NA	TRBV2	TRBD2	CASSAQRGGRNEQFF	TGTGCCAGCAGTGCCCAGCGGGGGGGCAGGAATGAGCAGTTCTTC
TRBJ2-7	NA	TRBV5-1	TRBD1	CASHTPGGGFYEQYF	TGCGCCAGCCATACCCCAGGGGGCGGCTTTTACGAGCAGTACTTC
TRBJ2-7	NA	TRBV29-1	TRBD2	CSVRTSQREQYF	TGCAGCGTCCGGACTAGCCAGAGGGAGCAGTACTTC
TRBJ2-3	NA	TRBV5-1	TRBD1	CASSVEGQGPDTQYF	TGCGCCAGCAGCGTAGAGGGACAGGGACCAGATACGCAGTATTTT
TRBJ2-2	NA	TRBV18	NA	CASSQDRLNTGELFF	TGTGCCAGCTCGCAGGACAGATTGAACACCGGGGAGCTGTTTTTT
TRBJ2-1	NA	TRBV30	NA	CAWSVGLPVLFF	TGTGCCTGGAGTGTCGGACTCCCGGTGTTGTTCTTC
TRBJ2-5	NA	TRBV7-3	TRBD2	CASSLGPTSGGAEETQYF	TGTGCCAGCAGCTTAGGCCCGACTAGCGGGGGGGCCGAAGAGACCCAGTACTTC
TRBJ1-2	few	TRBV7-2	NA	CASSLGDGQGPFYGYTF	TGTGCCAGCAGCTTAGGTGATGGGCAGGGTCCCTTTTATGGCTACACCTTC
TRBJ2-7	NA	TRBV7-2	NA	CASSPNSYEQYF	TGTGCCAGCAGCCCCAACTCCTACGAGCAGTACTTC
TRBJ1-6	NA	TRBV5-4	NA	CASSLGSPGDSPLHF	TGTGCCAGCAGCTTGGGGAGCCCCGGGGATTCACCCCTCCACTTT
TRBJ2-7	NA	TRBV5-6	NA	CASSELGGSTYEQYF	TGTGCCAGCAGCGAACTCGGGGGTTCCACCTACGAGCAGTACTTC
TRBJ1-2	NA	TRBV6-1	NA	CASSEVVESYTF	TGTGCCAGCAGTGAAGTAGTGGAGAGCTACACCTTC
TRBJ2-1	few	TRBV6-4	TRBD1	CASSAHRGNEQFF	TGTGCCAGCAGTGCCCACAGGGGCAATGAGCAGTTCTTC
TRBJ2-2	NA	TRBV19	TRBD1	CASITGQGAGELFF	TGTGCCAGTATTACCGGACAGGGAGCCGGGGAGCTGTTTTTT
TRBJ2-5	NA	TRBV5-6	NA	CASSDAEETQYF	TGTGCCAGCAGTGATGCAGAAGAGACCCAGTACTTC
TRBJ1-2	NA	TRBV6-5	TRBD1	CASSYSMGQGGYTF	TGTGCCAGCAGTTACTCGATGGGACAGGGTGGCTACACCTTC
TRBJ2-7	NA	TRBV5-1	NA	CASSSGTASYEQYF	TGCGCCAGCAGCTCCGGGACTGCCTCCTACGAGCAGTACTTC
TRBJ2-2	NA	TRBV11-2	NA	CASSFIRTGELFF	TGTGCCAGCAGCTTTATACGGACCGGGGAGCTGTTTTTT